Below, 26 T cell receptor beta chains from the same sample are listed, as sequenced in a study of graft-versus-host responses after intestinal transplantation. For these TCRs, the target antigens are not known. Assay: immunoSEQ multiplex PCR; the TCRdb copy retains only in-frame clones and omits some. The top ten clones hold around 0.73% of a sample with fewer than 110,000 clones, roughly 87% of them seen once. This specimen was unstimulated CD4+ T cells sorted from spleen or lymph node cells, taken before transplant. Receptors were obtained from a human donor who was the organ donor for an intestinal transplant.

The chain is built from TRBV7-2 and TRBJ2-7; D is unresolved. This CDR3 is 15 amino acids long. Germline CDR1 reads SGHTA; CDR2 reads FQGNSA. V shed 4 bases and J shed 3 bases, with 16 bases lying between them. In nucleotides, the CDR3 is TGTGCCAGCAGCTCTGACAAACTCGTGCGCTACGAGCAGTACTTC. It codes for CASSSDKLVRYEQYF. Using reference TRBV7-2 and TRBJ2-7 for the parts outside the CDR3, the full variable domain is GAGVSQSPSNKVTEKGKDVELRCDPISGHTALYWYRQSLGQGLEFLIYFQGNSAPDKSGLPSDRFSAERTGGSVSTLTIQRTQQEDSAVYLCASSSDKLVRYEQYFGPGTRLTVT.

J is TRBJ2-1 and V is TRBV5-1; 13 nucleotides line up with TRBD2. Per the germline V gene, CDR1 is SGHRS and CDR2 is YFSETQ. The CDR3 runs 16 residues. Trimming removed 4 bases from V and 4 bases from J; junction bases left unmatched: 5. This CDR3 is CASSLTSGGIYNEQFF. The CDR3 DNA follows: TGCGCCAGCAGCCTGACTAGCGGGGGGATTTACAATGAGCAGTTCTTC.

This chain connects TRBV6-1 to TRBJ2-5, with 11 bases fitting TRBD2. Germline V gene data show CDR1 as MNHNS and CDR2 as SASEGT. V trimming: 7 bases; J trimming: 5 bases; junction bases outside the gene matches: 9. This CDR3 has 15 residues. The CDR3 spells CASTLSGGARETQYF. CDR3 coding DNA: TGTGCCAGCACCCTTAGCGGGGGGGCCCGGGAGACCCAGTACTTC.

V and J are TRBV7-9 and TRBJ2-5; possible D gene TRBD2, 7 bases. The CDR3 runs 14 residues. The germline CDR1 and CDR2 sequences are SEHNR and FQNEAQ (reference sequence). Deletions cut 5 bases from V and 7 bases from J, with 17 bases between. CDR3 region: CASSPTRGGATQYF. CDR3 DNA: TGTGCCAGCAGCCCCACAAGGGGGGGAGCGACCCAGTACTTC.

J is TRBJ1-1 and V is TRBV6-5; 7 positions match TRBD1. Trimming at V came to 4 bases and at J to 5 bases, leaving 7 bases not matched to a gene. The V gene's germline CDR1 is MNHEY and CDR2 SVGAGI. This CDR3 contains 14 residues. The CDR3 is CASSFRQGKTEAFF. In DNA form, the CDR3 reads TGTGCCAGCAGTTTCCGACAGGGAAAGACTGAAGCTTTCTTT.

The chain is built from TRBV11-3 and TRBJ1-3; no clear D gene. The length of the CDR3 is 16 residues. Germline CDR1 reads SGHNT; CDR2 reads YENEEA. Deletions cut 0 bases from V and 0 bases from J, with 9 bases between. The CDR3 here is CASSLDDRGSGNTIYF. The CDR3 region has the DNA TGTGCCAGCAGCTTAGATGACCGGGGCTCTGGAAACACCATATATTTT.

The V call is TRBV11-2, the J call TRBJ1-1; a weak D match, TRBD1 (5 bases). From germline, CDR1 is SGHAT and CDR2 FQNNGV. Between the trimmed V and J ends, which lost 3 bases and 10 bases, there was a span of 12 bases. The CDR3 sequence is 12 residues long. CDR3 in amino acids: CASSLVGGRAFF. The CDR3 region has the DNA TGTGCCAGCAGCTTGGTCGGGGGACGAGCTTTCTTT.

This clone was counted between two and nine times. The genes are TRBV5-5 and TRBJ2-7, with no clear D. Trimming left V 0 bases short and J 2 bases short, with 3 bases between. The CDR3 consists of 12 residues. Looked up from germline, CDR1 is SGHKS and CDR2 is YYEKEE (reference sequence). The CDR3: CASSLDTYEQYF. DNA of the CDR3: TGTGCCAGCAGCTTGGACACCTACGAGCAGTACTTC. The complete variable domain, with remaining parts taken from reference TRBV5-5 and TRBJ2-7, reads DAGVTQSPTHLIKTRGQQVTLRCSPISGHKSVSWYQQVLGQGPQFIFQYYEKEERGRGNFPDRFSARQFPNYSSELNVNALLLGDSALYLCASSLDTYEQYFGPGTRLTVT.

In the case of this clone: This specimen includes other DNA sequences encoding the same CDR3. This chain connects TRBV9 to TRBJ2-3; no clear D. The CDR3 runs 11 residues. Trimming removed 0 bases from V and 4 bases from J, with 0 bases in between. Germline lookup yields CDR1 SGDLS and CDR2 YYNGEE. CDR3 amino acids: CASSVADTQYF. The DNA for the CDR3 is TGTGCCAGCAGCGTAGCAGATACGCAGTATTTT. Supplemented by reference TRBV9 and TRBJ2-3, the full variable domain reads DSGVTQTPKHLITATGQRVTLRCSPRSGDLSVYWYQQSLDQGLQFLIQYYNGEERAKGNILERFSAQQFPDLHSELNLSSLELGDSALYFCASSVADTQYFGPGTRLTVL.

The rearrangement joins TRBV5-6 to TRBJ2-6; no clear D gene. The germline V gene has CDR1 SGHDT and CDR2 YYEEEE. With 1 base removed from V and 0 bases from J, the gap between germline ends came to 11 bases. The CDR3 has 17 residues. CDR3 sequence (DNA): TGTGCCAGCAGCTTGCCTGTCGGGTACTCTGGGGCCAACGTCCTGACTTTC. Translated: CASSLPVGYSGANVLTF.

The chain links TRBV9 to TRBJ2-3; 7 bases agree with TRBD1. CDR1 is SGDLS, CDR2 YYNGEE, per germline. The CDR3 extends over 15 amino acids. The V and J ends lost 0 bases and 1 base, in that order; junction bases with no gene match: 2. CDR3 nucleotides: TGTGCCAGCAGCGTAGACGGACAGGGCACAGATACGCAGTATTTT. Its protein is CASSVDGQGTDTQYF.

This rearrangement joins TRBV7-9 to TRBJ1-5, with D maybe TRBD1 (5 bases). The germline CDR1 and CDR2 sequences are SEHNR and FQNEAQ (reference sequence). The V end was cut by 1 base, the J end by 10 bases, with 11 bases between. This CDR3 is built from 13 residues. The CDR3 DNA is TGTGCCAGCAGCTTAGAGTGGGGGTCCCCCCAGCATTTT. It codes for CASSLEWGSPQHF.

The chain recombines TRBV29-1 with TRBJ1-2; 7 bases align to TRBD1. CDR3 length: 13 residues. V lost 8 bases, J lost 4 bases, and 10 bases stayed unmatched. The germline V gene encodes CDR1 SQVTM and CDR2 ANQGSEA. The CDR3 is CSPRGPSPYGYTF. The CDR3 region has the DNA TGCAGCCCTAGGGGGCCTAGTCCCTATGGCTACACCTTC.

The chain uses TRBV6-1 and TRBJ1-2; TRBD1 is a possible D gene (6 bases). The germline CDR1 and CDR2 sequences are MNHNS and SASEGT. The CDR3 extends over 13 amino acids. The V gene lost 6 bases and the J gene lost 2 bases, with 10 bases spanning the gap. The CDR3, as DNA: TGTGCCAGCAGCGGACAGCCGAACTATGGCTACACCTTC. Translated: CASSGQPNYGYTF.

This chain connects TRBV5-1 to TRBJ1-1; 7 positions agree with TRBD1. Germline V lookup: CDR1 SGHRS, CDR2 YFSETQ. Trimming took 3 bases from V and 7 from J; bases not matched to a gene: 9. CDR3 length equals 14 residues. Here the CDR3 reads CASSSTTGNFEAFF. The CDR3 nucleotides read TGCGCCAGCAGCTCAACGACAGGGAATTTTGAAGCTTTCTTT.

The chain joins TRBV6-9 to TRBJ2-5, with a tentative D call TRBD2 (5 bases). The CDR3 is made up of 16 amino acids. V was shortened by 1 base and J by 0 bases, with 12 bases between the two germline ends. Germline lookup yields CDR1 MNHGY and CDR2 SVAAGI. DNA for the CDR3: TGTGCCAGCAGTTATTTAGCAGCGGCATACCAAGAGACCCAGTACTTC. This sequence encodes CASSYLAAAYQETQYF.

This clone is a singleton in its sample. The CDR3 reads CASSEFGLAGERNEQFF. The CDR3 DNA sequence: TGTGCCAGCAGTGAATTTGGACTAGCGGGAGAGCGCAATGAGCAGTTCTTC. The genes are TRBV6-1 and TRBJ2-1, with 13 bases fitting TRBD2. There are 17 residues in the CDR3. CDR1 is MNHNS and CDR2 is SASEGT in the germline V gene. Trimming removed 2 bases from V and 6 bases from J; junction bases left unmatched: 7.

This chain connects TRBV9 to TRBJ1-3; maybe TRBD1 (6 bases). Trimming removed 4 bases from V and 4 bases from J, with 24 bases in between. The germline V gene has CDR1 SGDLS and CDR2 YYNGEE. This CDR3 contains 18 residues. CDR3 protein: CASSLTLLGGGGGNTIYF. The CDR3 DNA sequence: TGTGCCAGCAGCCTCACCCTGTTGGGGGGCGGTGGGGGAAACACCATATATTTT.

J is TRBJ2-3 and V is TRBV10-3; 9 positions match TRBD2. The CDR3 is made up of 18 amino acids. Germline lookup yields CDR1 ENHRY and CDR2 SYGVKD. After removal of 0 bases from V and 5 bases from J, the junction contained 12 bases not matched to a gene. As DNA, the CDR3 is TGTGCCATCAGTGAGTCGACAGGGAGCGGGGGGCCCAGAGATACGCAGTATTTT. This gives the protein CAISESTGSGGPRDTQYF.

V usage is TRBV19 and J usage is TRBJ2-4; D is possibly TRBD2 (6 bases). CDR3 length equals 13 residues. Germline assignment: CDR1 LNHDA and CDR2 SQIVND (reference sequence). Trimming pared 6 bases from V and 3 bases from J, leaving 9 bases between. Written as DNA, the CDR3 is TGTGCCAGTAGCCTGGGACTCAAAAACATTCAGTACTTC. This codes for CASSLGLKNIQYF.

The chain employs TRBV28 and TRBJ1-1; perhaps TRBD1 as D (5 bases). This CDR3 is built from 13 residues. The germline V gene has CDR1 MDHEN and CDR2 SYDVKM. With 6 bases removed from V and 7 bases from J, the gap between germline ends came to 15 bases. In nucleotides, the CDR3 is TGTGCCAGCAGGCAGGGCGGACGGTATGAAGCTTTCTTT. Its protein is CASRQGGRYEAFF.

The chain combines TRBV6-6 with TRBJ1-2, with D maybe TRBD1 (5 bases). V dropped 11 bases and J dropped 3 bases, with 10 bases sitting between them. This CDR3 has 11 amino acids. CDR1 is MNHNY, CDR2 SVGAGI, per germline (reference sequence). The CDR3 sequence is CAGGGYYGYTF. The CDR3 bases are TGTGCCGGGGGGGGATACTATGGCTACACCTTC.

V and J are TRBV7-2 and TRBJ2-5; 12 bases align to TRBD1. The end of the DNA aligns better with TRBJ2-7, so the J call may be wrong. This CDR3 has 17 residues. The germline CDR1 and CDR2 sequences are SGHTA and FQGNSA. The CDR3, as DNA: TGTGCCAGCAGCCCCCGCTATCCGGGACAGGGGGCCCACGAGCAGTACTTC. It translates to CASSPRYPGQGAHEQYF.

Written as DNA, the CDR3 is TGTGCCATCAGTGAGCCGAATAATTCACCCCTCCACTTT. Translation gives CAISEPNNSPLHF. The chain links TRBV10-3 to TRBJ1-6; unclear D gene. CDR1 and CDR2 (germline): ENHRY, SYGVKD. CDR3 length: 13 amino acids. The V gene lost 2 bases and the J gene lost 5 bases, with 4 bases spanning the gap.

The chain carries TRBV19 and TRBJ1-4; 9 nucleotides line up with TRBD1. The junction had 4 bases not matched to a gene; V was cut back by 2 bases and J by 6 bases. This CDR3 contains 15 residues. Germline CDR1 LNHDA, CDR2 SQIVND (reference sequence). CDR3 sequence: CASSIKGTGYEKLFF. For the CDR3, the DNA is TGTGCCAGTAGTATAAAAGGGACAGGGTATGAAAAACTGTTTTTT.

This clone was detected once. V usage is TRBV20-1 and J usage is TRBJ2-1, with D possibly matching TRBD1 (6 bases). This CDR3 comprises 11 residues. CDR1 and CDR2 from the germline V gene are DFQATT and SNEGSKA (reference sequence). V dropped 2 bases and J dropped 8 bases, with 7 bases sitting between them. The chain's CDR3 is CSARQGYEQFF. The CDR3 nucleotides read TGCAGTGCTAGACAGGGGTATGAGCAGTTCTTC.